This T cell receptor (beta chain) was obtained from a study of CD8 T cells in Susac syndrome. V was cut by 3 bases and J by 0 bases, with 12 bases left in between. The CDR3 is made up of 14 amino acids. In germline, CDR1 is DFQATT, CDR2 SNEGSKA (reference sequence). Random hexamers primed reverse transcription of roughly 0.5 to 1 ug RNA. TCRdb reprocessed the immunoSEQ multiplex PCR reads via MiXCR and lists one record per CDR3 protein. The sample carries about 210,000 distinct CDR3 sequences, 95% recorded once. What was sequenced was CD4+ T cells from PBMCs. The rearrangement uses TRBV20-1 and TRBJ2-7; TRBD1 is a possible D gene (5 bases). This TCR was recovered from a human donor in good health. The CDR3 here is CSASGRAGSYEQYF. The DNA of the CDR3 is TGCAGTGCTAGTGGCAGGGCTGGCTCCTACGAGCAGTACTTC.